These T cell receptor beta chains were read from a single sample in a study of cytomegalovirus exposure and HLA in healthy donors. Sequencing was performed with immunoSEQ multiplex PCR; in TCRdb, only in-frame clones are kept and a portion is missing. The sample includes 63,000 or so clones, roughly 84% of them seen just once. The sequencing input was PBMCs. Receptors originate from a woman aged 25 to 39 in good health and CMV-seronegative. The CDR3 runs from the conserved cysteine through the conserved F or W. A D gene is named only where the DNA matches it firmly. Size is omitted from some rows. Given values are once, few, many or a class for expanded clones.

NA	TRBV11-3	TRBJ2-3	TRBD2	CASSLGSGGTDTQYF	TGTGCCAGCAGCTTAGGAAGCGGGGGCACAGATACGCAGTATTTT
NA	TRBV30	TRBJ2-7	NA	CAWNRRSFEQYF	TGTGCCTGGAATCGCAGGTCCTTCGAGCAGTACTTC
NA	TRBV4-3	TRBJ1-2	TRBD1	CASSLQTGGDYGYTF	TGCGCCAGCAGCCTTCAGACAGGGGGTGACTATGGCTACACCTTC
NA	TRBV7-6	TRBJ1-1	TRBD1	CASSGQANTEAFF	TGTGCCAGCAGCGGACAGGCGAACACTGAAGCTTTCTTT
NA	TRBV2	TRBJ2-1	NA	CASSEDSSYNEQFF	TGTGCCAGCAGTGAGGACAGCTCCTACAATGAGCAGTTCTTC
NA	TRBV11-3	TRBJ2-5	TRBD2	CASSAGRETQYF	TGTGCCAGCAGCGCCGGGAGGGAGACCCAGTACTTC
NA	TRBV15	TRBJ2-1	TRBD1	CATSRGSGQGAYNEQFF	TGTGCCACCAGCAGGGGTTCTGGACAGGGCGCCTACAATGAGCAGTTCTTC
NA	TRBV10-3	TRBJ1-1	NA	CAIRKREGNTEAFF	TGTGCCATCAGGAAACGGGAGGGGAACACTGAAGCTTTCTTT
NA	TRBV6-6	TRBJ2-5	NA	CASSYVGQGETQYF	TGTGCCAGCAGTTACGTAGGGCAGGGGGAGACCCAGTACTTC
NA	TRBV11-2	TRBJ1-1	NA	CASSVQGILDPMNTEAFF	TGTGCCAGCAGCGTACAGGGTATCCTTGACCCCATGAACACTGAAGCTTTCTTT
once	TRBV29-1	TRBJ1-5	NA	CSVEGPGGGNQPQHF	TGCAGCGTTGAAGGGCCAGGAGGAGGCAATCAGCCCCAGCATTTT
NA	TRBV5-4	TRBJ1-5	NA	CASSPGLNQPQHF	TGTGCCAGCAGCCCGGGACTCAATCAGCCCCAGCATTTT
NA	TRBV4-1	TRBJ2-2	TRBD1	CASSRGQDIRDPTGELFF	TGCGCCAGCAGCCGGGGACAGGATATCAGAGATCCCACCGGGGAGCTGTTTTTT
NA	TRBV7-2	TRBJ2-5	NA	CASSSYATREDTQYF	TGTGCCAGCAGCTCGTACGCGACTAGGGAGGATACCCAGTACTTC
NA	TRBV19	TRBJ1-1	NA	CASSPGRDVGTEAFF	TGTGCCAGTAGCCCAGGCAGGGATGTTGGCACTGAAGCTTTCTTT
NA	TRBV7-2	TRBJ2-1	TRBD2	CASSLEAGDWNEQFF	TGTGCCAGCAGCTTAGAAGCGGGAGATTGGAATGAGCAGTTCTTC
NA	TRBV19	TRBJ2-2	TRBD1	CASTGTGYSGELFF	TGTGCCAGTACTGGGACAGGGTATTCCGGGGAGCTGTTTTTT
NA	TRBV5-1	TRBJ2-2	NA	CASSLSGGELFF	TGCGCCAGCAGCTTGTCAGGCGGGGAGCTGTTTTTT
NA	TRBV6-1	TRBJ1-5	TRBD1	CASSERTGGNQPQHF	TGTGCCAGCAGTGAAAGGACAGGGGGCAATCAGCCCCAGCATTTT
NA	TRBV11-3	TRBJ2-3	TRBD2	CASSLDLLAGGTQYF	TGTGCCAGCAGCTTAGATCTCCTAGCGGGGGGCACGCAGTATTTT
NA	TRBV30	TRBJ2-2	TRBD2	CACPRGGRGFNTGELFF	TGTGCCTGTCCTAGGGGAGGGAGAGGTTTTAACACCGGGGAGCTGTTTTTT
NA	TRBV7-2	TRBJ1-5	NA	CASSSFTTQPQHF	TGTGCCAGCAGCTCCTTTACTACTCAGCCCCAGCATTTT
NA	TRBV10-3	TRBJ1-1	NA	CAISESGYGETTNTEAFF	TGTGCCATCAGTGAGTCTGGTTATGGAGAGACCACGAACACTGAAGCTTTCTTT
NA	TRBV7-9	TRBJ2-1	TRBD1	CASLVGWTGGTDNEQFF	TGTGCCAGCCTCGTTGGGTGGACAGGGGGCACCGACAATGAGCAGTTCTTC
NA	TRBV10-2	TRBJ1-2	NA	CASSETGTYGYTF	TGCGCCAGCAGTGAGACAGGGACCTATGGCTACACCTTC
NA	TRBV6-6	TRBJ1-2	NA	CASTGYTF	TGTGCCAGCACGGGCTACACCTTC
NA	TRBV6-6	TRBJ1-4	NA	CASRMGQGNEKLFF	TGTGCCAGCAGAATGGGGCAGGGGAATGAAAAACTGTTTTTT
NA	TRBV10-3	TRBJ1-1	TRBD1	CAIRETGDHTEAFF	TGTGCCATCAGAGAGACAGGGGATCACACTGAAGCTTTCTTT
NA	TRBV5-6	TRBJ1-6	NA	CASSVTGKSPLHF	TGTGCCAGCAGCGTGACTGGAAAGTCACCCCTCCACTTT
NA	TRBV5-5	TRBJ1-1	TRBD1	CASSLDRGFLAFF	TGTGCCAGCAGCTTAGACAGGGGGTTTTTGGCTTTCTTT
NA	TRBV4-1	TRBJ1-2	NA	CASSQDGRAYGYTF	TGCGCCAGCAGCCAAGATGGCAGGGCCTATGGCTACACCTTC
few	TRBV7-9	TRBJ2-7	NA	CASSLVSGHIGEQYF	TGTGCCAGCAGCTTAGTTTCGGGACATATCGGCGAGCAGTACTTC
NA	TRBV30	TRBJ2-5	TRBD2	CAWTQAGTSGGETQYF	TGTGCCTGGACCCAAGCCGGGACTAGCGGGGGGGAGACCCAGTACTTC
once	TRBV6-4	TRBJ2-1	TRBD1	CASTPGQGLSNEQFF	TGTGCCAGCACCCCCGGACAGGGTCTCTCCAATGAGCAGTTCTTC
NA	TRBV5-4	TRBJ2-7	NA	CASSLRGGYEQYF	TGTGCCAGCAGCTTGAGAGGGGGCTACGAGCAGTACTTC
NA	TRBV19	TRBJ1-4	NA	CASRRGSLEKLFF	TGTGCCAGTAGGAGGGGGTCTCTTGAAAAACTGTTTTTT
few	TRBV9	TRBJ1-1	NA	CASSVEHQNTEAFF	TGTGCCAGCAGCGTAGAACACCAGAACACTGAAGCTTTCTTT
NA	TRBV5-6	TRBJ1-5	TRBD1	CASSTTGEGIPQHF	TGTGCCAGCAGCACGACAGGGGAAGGTATCCCCCAGCATTTT
NA	TRBV19	TRBJ1-1	NA	CASRPGTRGGTEAFF	TGTGCCAGTAGACCGGGTACCAGGGGTGGCACTGAAGCTTTCTTT
NA	TRBV19	TRBJ2-5	TRBD2	CASSRDGSGGRETQYF	TGTGCCAGTAGTAGGGATGGTAGCGGGGGGCGGGAGACCCAGTACTTC
NA	TRBV25-1	TRBJ1-1	NA	CASSPNNGLSPFF	TGTGCCAGCAGTCCAAATAATGGACTTTCGCCTTTCTTT
NA	TRBV30	TRBJ1-2	NA	CAWTGNDYGYTF	TGTGCCTGGACGGGGAACGACTATGGCTACACCTTC
NA	TRBV30	TRBJ1-1	NA	CAWSVALNTEAFF	TGTGCCTGGAGTGTAGCGCTGAACACTGAAGCTTTCTTT
NA	TRBV6-5	TRBJ2-7	NA	CASGDDYEQYF	TGTGCCTCGGGAGATGACTACGAGCAGTACTTC
NA	TRBV9	TRBJ2-1	TRBD2	CASSSAGTSGYNEQFF	TGTGCCAGCAGCTCGGCCGGGACTAGCGGTTACAATGAGCAGTTCTTC
NA	TRBV14	TRBJ2-1	TRBD2	CASSQASGLAGGPDNEQFF	TGTGCCAGCAGCCAAGCTTCGGGACTAGCGGGAGGACCGGACAATGAGCAGTTCTTC
NA	TRBV4-3	TRBJ2-5	NA	CASSQDILAGLRETQYF	TGCGCCAGCAGCCAAGATATTTTGGCCGGACTCAGAGAGACCCAGTACTTC
once	TRBV5-1	TRBJ2-2	TRBD1	CASSLGTGASNTGELFF	TGCGCCAGCAGCTTGGGGACAGGGGCTTCGAACACCGGGGAGCTGTTTTTT